Each of the 25 T cell receptor beta chains below was sequenced from the same sample in a study of radiation and T cells in renal cell carcinoma. Sequencing was performed with immunoSEQ multiplex PCR; in TCRdb, only in-frame clones are kept and a portion is missing. Of 30,000 to 40,000 clones in the sample, 65% to 85% were seen once. As to time point: blood 4 weeks post-SBRT, at nephrectomy. Indicated treatment: 15 Gy SBRT to primary tumor, nephrectomy 4 weeks later. Sample: blood, taken from a patient whose treatment included radiotherapy and nephrectomy. The receptors derive from a man in his 60s with renal cell carcinoma.

The V gene is TRBV11-3, the J gene TRBJ2-7, with D possibly matching TRBD1 (5 bases). Germline CDR1 is SGHNT and CDR2 is YENEEA. V lost 5 bases and J lost 0, with 11 bases in between. The length of the CDR3 is 14 residues. The CDR3 loop reads CASSERQYSYEQYF. The CDR3 DNA reads TGTGCCAGCAGCGAACGACAGTACTCCTACGAGCAGTACTTC.

The chain uses TRBV6-6 and TRBJ1-3, with D maybe TRBD1 (5 bases). CDR3 length equals 16 residues. Germline V gene sequence: CDR1 MNHNY, CDR2 SVGAGI (reference sequence). V was shortened by 3 bases and J by 0 bases, with 12 bases between the two germline ends. CDR3 protein: CASSYGGNDSGNTIYF. Written as DNA, the CDR3 is TGTGCCAGCAGTTATGGGGGGAACGACTCTGGAAACACCATATATTTT.

The chain carries TRBV5-1 and TRBJ2-2; D uncertain. CDR3 length: 15 residues. Germline V CDR1 and CDR2: SGHRS, YFSETQ. V lost 2 bases to trimming and J lost 2 bases, with 10 bases between them. The CDR3 sequence is CASSFSPTNTGELFF. CDR3 sequence (DNA): TGCGCCAGCAGCTTCTCCCCTACAAACACCGGGGAGCTGTTTTTT.

This clone was seen once. The genes are TRBV6-1 and TRBJ2-1; D is ambiguous. Germline loops: CDR1 MNHNS, CDR2 SASEGT. This CDR3 is 8 amino acids long. V was pared by 9 bases and J by 14 bases, with 8 bases between. For the CDR3, the DNA is TGTGCCAGGGAATTGGAGTTCTTC. This sequence encodes CARELEFF.

The chain is built from TRBV5-1 and TRBJ1-1; D is undetermined. Trimming shortened V by 0 bases and J by 3 bases, and 9 bases separated the two germline ends. Germline CDR1 SGHRS, CDR2 YFSETQ. The CDR3 is 14 residues long. The CDR3 DNA follows: TGCGCCAGCAGCTTGGGAGGATTTGACACTGAAGCTTTCTTT. It specifies CASSLGGFDTEAFF.

This chain joins TRBV25-1 and TRBJ1-1; D unresolved. This CDR3 contains 13 residues. Trimming removed 2 bases at V and 11 bases at J, with 15 bases between. Germline loops: CDR1 MGHDK, CDR2 SYGVNS. The CDR3 is CASSEKFSLPAFF. For the CDR3, the DNA is TGTGCCAGCAGTGAAAAATTTAGCCTTCCCGCTTTCTTT.

The chain uses TRBV10-3 and TRBJ1-1; TRBD1 matches at 7 bases. Germline assignment: CDR1 ENHRY and CDR2 SYGVKD. This CDR3 contains 14 residues. Losses at the gene ends were 6 bases for V and 2 bases for J; bases not matched to a gene: 6. The CDR3 DNA sequence: TGTGCCATCAGGCAAGGGACAGACAACACTGAAGCTTTCTTT. Its protein product is CAIRQGTDNTEAFF.

This clone appeared a single time. J is TRBJ2-5 and V is TRBV5-1; D is possibly TRBD1 or TRBD2 (6 bases each). V was shortened by 0 bases and J by 2 bases, with 14 bases between the two germline ends. The CDR3 extends over 16 amino acids. Germline assignment: CDR1 SGHRS and CDR2 YFSETQ. The CDR3 DNA reads as TGCGCCAGCAGCTTGGTGGGGGGCCACCCGCAAGAGACCCAGTACTTC. Protein sequence: CASSLVGGHPQETQYF.

V and J are TRBV5-1 and TRBJ2-5, with a possible D match to TRBD1 (7 bases). Germline assignment: CDR1 SGHRS and CDR2 YFSETQ. V lost 2 bases to trimming and J lost 1 base, with 9 bases between them. CDR3 length equals 14 residues. In DNA form, the CDR3 reads TGCGCCAGCAGCTTCCAGGGGGGCCAAGAGACCCAGTACTTC. This sequence encodes CASSFQGGQETQYF. Full variable domain (outside the CDR3, taken from reference TRBV5-1 and TRBJ2-5): KAGVTQTPRYLIKTRGQQVTLSCSPISGHRSVSWYQQTPGQGLQFLFEYFSETQRNKGNFPGRFSGRQFSNSRSEMNVSTLELGDSALYLCASSFQGGQETQYFGPGTRLLVL.

The gene calls are TRBV11-3 and TRBJ2-7; no firm D call. The CDR3 spans 14 residues. Germline V gene lookup returns CDR1 SGHNT and CDR2 YENEEA. V lost 0 bases to trimming and J lost 7 bases, with 13 bases between them. The CDR3 sequence is CASSLDPPPTEQYF. In nucleotides, the CDR3 is TGTGCCAGCAGCTTAGATCCGCCGCCCACTGAGCAGTACTTC.

The J gene is TRBJ2-1, the V gene TRBV5-6, with 13 bases that match TRBD2. Trimming at V came to 4 bases and at J to 9 bases, leaving 10 bases not matched to a gene. The CDR3 has 16 residues. In germline, CDR1 is SGHDT, CDR2 YYEEEE. CDR3 nucleotides: TGTGCCAGCAGCCAGGGACTAGCGGGACCGTGGGCTGAGCAGTTCTTC. It specifies CASSQGLAGPWAEQFF.

The gene calls are TRBV10-2 and TRBJ2-6, with a tentative D call TRBD1 (6 bases). Per the germline V gene, CDR1 is WSHSY and CDR2 is SAAADI. The V gene lost 3 bases and the J gene lost 2 bases, with 8 bases spanning the gap. This CDR3 has 15 amino acids. CDR3 bases: TGCGCCAGCAGTGACCCAGGGGCTGGGGCCAACGTCCTGACTTTC. It encodes CASSDPGAGANVLTF.

V gene TRBV2 combines with J gene TRBJ2-1; TRBD2 matches at 7 bases. This CDR3 region has 14 residues. Trimming took 4 bases from V and 7 from J; bases not matched to a gene: 7. Germline CDR1 SNHLY, CDR2 FYNNEI. The CDR3 nucleotides read TGTGCCAGCAGTGCGGCGGGAGTCATAAATGAGCAGTTCTTC. It translates to CASSAAGVINEQFF.

This rearrangement joins TRBV7-2 to TRBJ2-7; D is uncertain. Germline V CDR1 and CDR2: SGHTA, FQGNSA. V was trimmed by 5 bases and J by 6 bases, leaving 14 bases between them. The CDR3 runs 13 residues. CDR3 loop: CASSPATQREQYF. Written as DNA, the CDR3 is TGTGCCAGCAGCCCGGCGACACAGCGCGAGCAGTACTTC.

For the CDR3, the DNA is TGTGCCAGCAGTGAGGACAGGCCATATGGATATGGCTACACCTTC. This gives the protein CASSEDRPYGYGYTF. The chain is built from TRBV2 and TRBJ1-2, with TRBD1 matching over 7 bases. Germline V gives CDR1 SNHLY, CDR2 FYNNEI. The ends lost 3 bases at V and 5 bases at J; junction bases unmatched: 9. The CDR3 is 15 residues long.

This clone is termed medium-sized (0.01 to 0.1%). The rearrangement links TRBV5-6 to TRBJ1-2, with D uncertain. V was clipped by 4 bases and J by 4 bases, with 11 bases between them. The CDR3 is 13 residues long. Germline V CDR1 and CDR2: SGHDT, YYEEEE. CDR3 in amino acids: CASSRQDFYGYTF. The CDR3 DNA reads as TGTGCCAGCAGCCGACAAGACTTCTATGGCTACACCTTC. The full variable domain, in which reference TRBV5-6 and TRBJ1-2 provide the parts outside the CDR3, is DAGVTQSPTHLIKTRGQQVTLRCSPKSGHDTVSWYQQALGQGPQFIFQYYEEEERQRGNFPDRFSGHQFPNYSSELNVNALLLGDSALYLCASSRQDFYGYTFGSGTRLTVV.

This clone showed up just once. The chain employs TRBV7-9 and TRBJ1-4; possibly TRBD1 for D (6 bases). In germline, CDR1 is SEHNR, CDR2 FQNEAQ (reference sequence). CDR3 length equals 18 residues. V lost 5 bases, J lost 8 bases, and 27 bases lay in between. CDR3 nucleotides: TGTGCCAGCAGCCAGGGGTCTTTGCGTGGCGGTGGAGAGGAAAAACTGTTTTTT. Its translation is CASSQGSLRGGGEEKLFF.

This clone occurred a few times. This chain joins TRBV5-1 and TRBJ1-5; 7 bases match TRBD1. V lost 4 bases, J lost 7 bases, and 11 bases stayed unmatched. CDR1 is SGHRS and CDR2 is YFSETQ in the germline V gene. CDR3 length: 15 residues. The DNA for the CDR3 is TGCGCCAGCAGCCCTCAGGGGGGTTCGGAGCAGCCCCAGCATTTT. It yields the protein CASSPQGGSEQPQHF.

This rearrangement joins TRBV4-2 to TRBJ2-7, with a weak D call TRBD1 (6 bases). Germline CDR1 LGHNA, CDR2 YNFKEQ. The length of the CDR3 is 13 residues. V lost 4 bases to trimming and J lost 2 bases, with 9 bases between them. CDR3 region: CASSPDSAYEQYF. In nucleotides, the CDR3 is TGTGCCAGCAGCCCGGACAGTGCCTACGAGCAGTACTTC.

The chain uses TRBV7-6 and TRBJ1-1; weak D call: TRBD1 (5 bases). CDR1 SGHVS and CDR2 FNYEAQ come from the germline V gene. This CDR3 is 17 amino acids long. With 1 base removed from V and 5 bases from J, the gap between germline ends came to 20 bases. The CDR3: CASSLVPRGPLGTEAFF. DNA for the CDR3: TGTGCCAGCAGCTTAGTACCCCGGGGCCCACTGGGTACTGAAGCTTTCTTT.

This chain uses TRBV29-1 with TRBJ1-2; D is uncertain. With 6 bases removed from V and 5 bases from J, the gap between germline ends came to 10 bases. The CDR3 extends over 11 amino acids. Germline V gene lookup returns CDR1 SQVTM and CDR2 ANQGSEA. Written as DNA, the CDR3 is TGCAGCGTATTCGACTTTTATGGCTACACCTTC. Protein product: CSVFDFYGYTF.

This clone was seen a handful of times. The gene calls are TRBV9 and TRBJ1-3; D is uncertain. CDR3 size: 17 residues. Germline CDR1 reads SGDLS; CDR2 reads YYNGEE. V shed 4 bases and J shed 0 bases, with 17 bases lying between them. As DNA, the CDR3 is TGTGCCAGCAGCCCACGTCCGGGAGTCAACTCTGGAAACACCATATATTTT. Translated: CASSPRPGVNSGNTIYF.

V is TRBV6-5 and J is TRBJ2-1; D is unresolved. This CDR3 comprises 15 residues. Looked up from germline, CDR1 is MNHEY and CDR2 is SVGAGI. The V end was cut by 7 bases, the J end by 8 bases, with 21 bases between. The CDR3 loop is CASNPSIYWPDEQFF. Here the CDR3 DNA reads TGTGCCAGCAACCCCAGTATTTACTGGCCAGATGAGCAGTTCTTC.

In DNA, the CDR3 is TGTGCCAGCAACGGACAGTTTAGCAATCAGCCCCAGCATTTT. Its protein is CASNGQFSNQPQHF. The chain links TRBV2 to TRBJ1-5; D perhaps matches TRBD1 (6 bases). The length of the CDR3 is 14 residues. Trimming took off 7 bases at V and 0 bases at J, with 10 bases between the two ends. Germline V gives CDR1 SNHLY, CDR2 FYNNEI.

About this clone: The junction does not match germline at one end; this may be a read error. The chain combines TRBV4-1 with TRBJ2-3; 8 bases agree with TRBD2. Germline-derived CDR1 and CDR2 are MGHRA and YSYEKL. The CDR3 length is 15 residues. CDR3 sequence reads: CASSQGPGGAFPPDF. DNA of the CDR3: TGCGCCAGCAGCCAAGGCCCGGGAGGGGCCTTCCCCCCGGATTTT.